This T cell receptor (beta chain) was captured in a study of T cell repertoires in cytomegalovirus infection. In the study overall: The public TCR beta signatures pointed to both CMV infection and matching HLA type. Study-level findings and limits: Cumulative public TCR beta family frequency identified carriers of CMV plus the relevant HLA. HLA-C-restricted CMV-specific TCR beta clonotypes were dominant in the ex vivo response.

As for this clonotype: The antigen remains undetermined.

Germline V gene sequence: CDR1 DFQATT, CDR2 SNEGSKA (reference sequence). With 0 bases removed from V and 2 bases from J, the gap between germline ends came to 12 bases. This CDR3 is built from 15 residues. From the reads, TCRdb called clonotypes with MiXCR, one entry per CDR3 protein. The repertoire holds approximately 130,000 distinct CDR3 sequences, with more than 7% as singletons. The receptor's source is a human donor in good health (CMV status not recorded). Some clones in this sample may be carry-over from other donors' samples. The J gene is TRBJ2-3, the V gene TRBV20-1; D gene ambiguous. The specimen was PBMCs. CDR3 sequence: CSARDPTGYTDTQYF. As DNA, the CDR3 is TGCAGTGCTAGAGATCCGACTGGCTACACAGATACGCAGTATTTT.